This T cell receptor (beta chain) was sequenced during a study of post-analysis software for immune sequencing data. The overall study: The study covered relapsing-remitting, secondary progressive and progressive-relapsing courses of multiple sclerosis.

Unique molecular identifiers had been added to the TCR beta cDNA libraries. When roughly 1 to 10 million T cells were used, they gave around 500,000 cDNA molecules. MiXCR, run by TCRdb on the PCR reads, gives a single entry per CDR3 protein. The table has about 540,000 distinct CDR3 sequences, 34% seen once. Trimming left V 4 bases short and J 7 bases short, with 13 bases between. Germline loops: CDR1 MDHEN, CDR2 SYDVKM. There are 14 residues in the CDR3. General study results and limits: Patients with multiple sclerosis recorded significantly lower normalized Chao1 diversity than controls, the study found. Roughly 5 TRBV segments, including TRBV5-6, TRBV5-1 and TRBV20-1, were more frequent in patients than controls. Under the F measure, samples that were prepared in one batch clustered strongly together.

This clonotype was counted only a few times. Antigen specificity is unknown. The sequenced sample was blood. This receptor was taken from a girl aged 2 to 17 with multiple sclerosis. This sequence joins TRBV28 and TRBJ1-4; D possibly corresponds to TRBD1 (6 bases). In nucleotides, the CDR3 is TGTGCCAGCAGTTCAGCCGGGACAACTGAAAAACTGTTTTTT. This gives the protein CASSSAGTTEKLFF. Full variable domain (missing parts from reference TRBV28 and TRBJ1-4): DVKVTQSSRYLVKRTGEKVFLECVQDMDHENMFWYRQDPGLGLRLIYFSYDVKMKEKGDIPEGYSVSREKKERFSLILESASTNQTSMYLCASSSAGTTEKLFFGSGTQLSVL.